The 21 T cell receptor beta chains listed next were all sequenced from one sample in a study of blood T cell repertoires in COVID-19. Produced via immunoSEQ multiplex PCR; TCRdb's table is partial and in-frame only. Found here are approximately 94,000 clones, about 80% of them singletons; the top ten hold around a third. Sequenced material: peripheral blood. These receptor sequences come from a man between 65 and 85 years old with active or convalescent COVID-19.

Here the CDR3 DNA reads TGTGCCAGCTCACCGCGCCCCGGGACAGAAAAAGAGACCCAGTACTTC. Protein sequence: CASSPRPGTEKETQYF. The rearrangement joins TRBV18 to TRBJ2-5; 7 bases are a match to TRBD1. The CDR3 consists of 16 residues. With 3 bases clipped from V and 3 bases from J, the junction kept 10 bases outside the gene matches. Germline V gene lookup returns CDR1 KGHSH and CDR2 LQKENI. Filled out from reference TRBV18 and TRBJ2-5, the complete variable domain reads NAGVMQNPRHLVRRRGQEARLRCSPMKGHSHVYWYRQLPEEGLKFMVYLQKENIIDESGMPKERFSAEFPKEGPSILRIQQVVRGDSAAYFCASSPRPGTEKETQYFGPGTRLLVL.

The gene calls are TRBV11-2 and TRBJ2-7, with D perhaps matching TRBD2 (5 bases). The CDR3 consists of 14 residues. Germline CDR1 reads SGHAT; CDR2 reads FQNNGV. V lost 0 bases, J lost 5 bases, and 11 bases lay in between. The CDR3 is CASSLDTGLDEQYF. CDR3 bases: TGTGCCAGCAGCTTAGACACGGGGTTGGACGAGCAGTACTTC.

The chain carries TRBV28 and TRBJ1-5; 9 positions agree with TRBD1. V was clipped by 4 bases and J by 6 bases; unmatched bases: 7. This CDR3 is 15 amino acids long. In germline, CDR1 is MDHEN, CDR2 SYDVKM. CDR3 residues: CASSWGQGLSQPQHF. The CDR3 DNA follows: TGTGCCAGCAGTTGGGGACAGGGTCTGTCTCAGCCCCAGCATTTT. Complete variable domain (other parts from reference TRBV28 and TRBJ1-5): DVKVTQSSRYLVKRTGEKVFLECVQDMDHENMFWYRQDPGLGLRLIYFSYDVKMKEKGDIPEGYSVSREKKERFSLILESASTNQTSMYLCASSWGQGLSQPQHFGDGTRLSIL.

V gene TRBV2 combines with J gene TRBJ2-3; D uncertain. The CDR3 length is 14 residues. The V gene's germline CDR1 is SNHLY and CDR2 FYNNEI. V gave up 6 bases and J gave up 1 base, with 11 bases separating them. Here the CDR3 reads CASRESWGTDTQYF. CDR3 in DNA: TGTGCCAGCAGGGAGAGCTGGGGCACAGATACGCAGTATTTT.

This chain uses TRBV6-5 with TRBJ2-7, with 7 bases lining up with TRBD1. V shed 5 bases and J 5 bases; nucleotides not matched to a gene: 6. Germline V CDR1 and CDR2: MNHEY, SVGAGI. The CDR3 totals 13 residues. DNA of the CDR3: TGTGCCAGCAGTCGACAGGGCTCGGACGAGCAGTACTTC. The encoded protein is CASSRQGSDEQYF.

The rearrangement links TRBV4-3 to TRBJ2-3; 10 nucleotides line up with TRBD2. The CDR3 spans 16 residues. Unmatched junction bases numbered 5, after V lost 1 base and J lost 4 bases. Germline CDR1 reads LGHNA; CDR2 reads YSLEER. CDR3 in amino acids: CASSQAGTSAPDTQYF. CDR3 DNA sequence: TGCGCCAGCAGCCAAGCGGGGACTAGCGCTCCAGATACGCAGTATTTT.

The genes are TRBV2 and TRBJ1-4, with a possible D match to TRBD1 (6 bases). In germline, CDR1 is SNHLY, CDR2 FYNNEI. V gave up 5 bases and J gave up 0 bases, with 16 bases separating them. This CDR3 is 17 amino acids long. The CDR3 region is CASSRDIGDATNEKLFF. The CDR3 DNA follows: TGTGCCAGCAGTCGGGACATAGGGGATGCAACTAATGAAAAACTGTTTTTT.

CDR3 amino acids: CASSPSVNGELFF. In DNA form, the CDR3 reads TGCGCCAGCAGCCCCAGCGTTAACGGGGAGCTGTTTTTT. This sequence joins TRBV5-1 and TRBJ2-2; D ambiguous. Germline CDR1 and CDR2: SGHRS and YFSETQ. The CDR3 runs 13 residues. The ends were cut back, 4 bases at V and 7 bases at J, with 11 bases in the middle.

V usage is TRBV7-2 and J usage is TRBJ2-1, with 7 bases that match TRBD2. Germline CDR1 SGHTA, CDR2 FQGNSA. V trimming: 1 base; J trimming: 4 bases; junction bases outside the gene matches: 7. The CDR3 extends over 16 amino acids. CDR3 coding DNA: TGTGCCAGCAGCTTAGGAGCGGGAAGGGTGTACAATGAGCAGTTCTTC. Translated: CASSLGAGRVYNEQFF.

The chain has TRBV19 and TRBJ2-7, with D possibly matching TRBD2 (6 bases). The germline V and J ends were trimmed by 4 bases and 0 bases, with 10 bases remaining between them. CDR3 length equals 14 residues. Germline V lookup: CDR1 LNHDA, CDR2 SQIVND (reference sequence). The CDR3, as DNA: TGTGCCAGTAGTAGGGCTAGCGACTCCTACGAGCAGTACTTC. It translates to CASSRASDSYEQYF.

J is TRBJ2-2 and V is TRBV5-1; tentative D call: TRBD1 (5 bases). V was cut by 4 bases and J by 0 bases, with 16 bases left in between. CDR3 length equals 17 residues. Germline V gene sequence: CDR1 SGHRS, CDR2 YFSETQ. Here the CDR3 DNA reads TGCGCCAGCAGCCCAGAGCTAGGGGTACCGAACACCGGGGAGCTGTTTTTT. This gives the protein CASSPELGVPNTGELFF.

The chain has TRBV6-6 and TRBJ2-4; no clear D. V was shortened by 0 bases and J by 5 bases, with 14 bases between the two germline ends. The germline V gene encodes CDR1 MNHNY and CDR2 SVGAGI (reference sequence). The CDR3 covers 16 residues. CDR3 in DNA: TGTGCCAGCAGTTACTCGATTTCGGGTTCCCAAAACATTCAGTACTTC. This codes for CASSYSISGSQNIQYF.

The chain is built from TRBV30 and TRBJ1-4; TRBD1 matches at 10 bases. CDR3 size: 14 residues. Germline V gene sequence: CDR1 GTSNPN, CDR2 SVGIG (reference sequence). Trimming cost V 3 bases and J 8 bases; bases outside gene matches: 6. The CDR3 nucleotides read TGTGCCTGGAGCACCGGGACAGGGGACGAAAAACTGTTTTTT. As protein: CAWSTGTGDEKLFF.

The chain carries TRBV24-1 and TRBJ2-6, with 8 bases lining up with TRBD1. This CDR3 has 19 amino acids. Germline V gives CDR1 KGHDR, CDR2 SFDVKD. V was pared by 3 bases and J by 1 base, with 10 bases of the junction left unmatched. In nucleotides, the CDR3 is TGTGCCACCAGTGATAGTGTTGGACAGGGAATATCTGGGGCCAACGTCCTGACTTTC. As protein: CATSDSVGQGISGANVLTF.

The chain is built from TRBV28 and TRBJ1-5; D is unclear. Trimming removed 8 bases at V and 6 bases at J, with 11 bases between. The CDR3 runs to 12 residues. Germline loops: CDR1 MDHEN, CDR2 SYDVKM. The CDR3 region has the DNA TGTGCCAGCGGGCCACCGTTTCAGCCCCAGCATTTT. Its translation is CASGPPFQPQHF. Using reference TRBV28 and TRBJ1-5 for the parts outside the CDR3, the full variable domain is DVKVTQSSRYLVKRTGEKVFLECVQDMDHENMFWYRQDPGLGLRLIYFSYDVKMKEKGDIPEGYSVSREKKERFSLILESASTNQTSMYLCASGPPFQPQHFGDGTRLSIL.

This clone came up many times. The chain is built from TRBV9 and TRBJ2-1; D perhaps matches TRBD1 (6 bases). The CDR3 is 14 residues long. With 4 bases removed from V and 5 bases from J, the gap between germline ends came to 13 bases. Per germline, CDR1 SGDLS and CDR2 YYNGEE. CDR3 amino acids: CASSSRQDHNEQFF. The CDR3, as DNA: TGTGCCAGCAGCTCCAGACAGGACCACAATGAGCAGTTCTTC.

V and J are TRBV6-5 and TRBJ2-2; 11 nucleotides align to TRBD2. This CDR3 contains 14 residues. Per germline, CDR1 MNHEY and CDR2 SVGAGI. V shed 8 bases and J 6 bases; nucleotides not matched to a gene: 5. CDR3 sequence (DNA): TGTGCCAGCCACACTAGCGGGAGCTCCGGGGAGCTGTTTTTT. Protein sequence: CASHTSGSSGELFF.

The chain carries TRBV4-1 and TRBJ2-1, with TRBD2 as a possible D gene (7 bases). The CDR3 is 16 amino acids. Looked up from germline, CDR1 is MGHRA and CDR2 is YSYEKL. V was trimmed by 1 base and J by 6 bases, leaving 16 bases between them. CDR3 bases: TGCGCCAGCAGCCAAGGTAGAGGGGGGGTTCTCAATGAGCAGTTCTTC. Protein product: CASSQGRGGVLNEQFF.

This clone was seen only a few times. The gene calls are TRBV9 and TRBJ2-1, with D possibly matching TRBD1 (6 bases). The germline gives CDR1 SGDLS, CDR2 YYNGEE. Trimming cost V 3 bases and J 6 bases, with 10 bases left between them. This CDR3 has 13 residues. The CDR3 nucleotides are TGTGCCAGCAGCGCCAGGGGTCTCAATGAGCAGTTCTTC. It codes for CASSARGLNEQFF. The full variable domain, in which reference TRBV9 and TRBJ2-1 provide the parts outside the CDR3, is DSGVTQTPKHLITATGQRVTLRCSPRSGDLSVYWYQQSLDQGLQFLIQYYNGEERAKGNILERFSAQQFPDLHSELNLSSLELGDSALYFCASSARGLNEQFFGPGTRLTVL.

V and J are TRBV19 and TRBJ1-5; a weak D match, TRBD1 (5 bases). This CDR3 spans 15 amino acids. Trimming stripped 3 bases from V and 0 bases from J, with 9 bases between. CDR1 and CDR2 from the germline V gene are LNHDA and SQIVND (reference sequence). The CDR3 protein is CASSMGGVSNQPQHF. As DNA, the CDR3 is TGTGCCAGTAGTATGGGAGGGGTTAGCAATCAGCCCCAGCATTTT.

The V call is TRBV4-2, the J call TRBJ2-1, with 14 bases matching TRBD2. V lost 4 bases and J lost 9; bases outside the gene matches: 17. This CDR3 contains 19 residues. Germline V gene sequence: CDR1 LGHNA, CDR2 YNFKEQ. The CDR3 region has the DNA TGTGCCAGCAGCCGAACAACGACTAGCGGGGGGGCCTTTGGAGGTGAGCAGTTCTTC. Translated: CASSRTTTSGGAFGGEQFF.